The source of this T cell receptor beta chain is a study of blood T cells in healthy people across ages. Study at large: Template switching captured about one barcoded beta molecule per two T cells. Study-wide points: Higher diversity and more naive CD4+ cells were features of long-lived donors, compared to aged donors. Getting older went along with TCR beta diversity per million T cells dropping roughly linearly.

The authors extracted at least 6 micrograms of total RNA per sample. This clonotype has only one observation. Its target is unknown. A junction end diverges from the germline sequence, so it may reflect a read error. Germline loops: CDR1 KGHDR, CDR2 SFDVKD. This CDR3 contains 17 residues. Next came a second PCR, run for roughly 7 to 12 cycles, which used a sample-barcoded 5' primer along with a J-beta primer mix. MiXCR, run by TCRdb on the 5' RACE reads, gives a single entry per CDR3 protein. The sample has 600,000 to 850,000 distinct CDR3 sequences, 40% to 45% seen once. The V and J genes are TRBV24-1 and TRBJ2-2, with 9 bases aligning to TRBD2. The origin of this receptor is a woman aged 60-75 years in good health. The sequencing sample was made of blood. The CDR3 sequence is CATSDFTASGNAGELFF. The CDR3 DNA reads TGTGCCACCAGTGATTTTACGGCTAGCGGGAACGCCGGGGAGCTGTTTTTT.